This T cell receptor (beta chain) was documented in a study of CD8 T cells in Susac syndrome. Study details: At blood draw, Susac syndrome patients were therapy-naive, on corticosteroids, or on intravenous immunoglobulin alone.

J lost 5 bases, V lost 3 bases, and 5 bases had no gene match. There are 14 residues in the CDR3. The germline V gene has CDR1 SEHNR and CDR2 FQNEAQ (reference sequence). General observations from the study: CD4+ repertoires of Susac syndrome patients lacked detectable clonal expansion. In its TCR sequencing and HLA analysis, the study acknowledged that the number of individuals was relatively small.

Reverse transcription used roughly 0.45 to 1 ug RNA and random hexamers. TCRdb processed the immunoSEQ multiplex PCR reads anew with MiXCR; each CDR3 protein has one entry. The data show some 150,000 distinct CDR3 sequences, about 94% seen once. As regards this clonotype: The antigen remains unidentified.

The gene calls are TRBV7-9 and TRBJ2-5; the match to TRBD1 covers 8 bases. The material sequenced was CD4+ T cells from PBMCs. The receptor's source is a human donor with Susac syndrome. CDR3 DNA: TGTGCCAGCAGCTTGGCGACAGGGGTGGAGACCCAGTACTTC. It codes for CASSLATGVETQYF.